The rows below give T cell receptor beta chains drawn from one sample of a study of shared clonotypes between healthy human individuals. The assay was immunoSEQ multiplex PCR, and TCRdb's table has in-frame clones only and misses some. The sample contains over 1.4 million clones, roughly 96% of which appear only once. The sequenced sample consisted of naive CD4+ T cells sorted from blood. The receptors come from a man under 40 in good health. CDR3s include the opening cysteine and the closing phenylalanine or tryptophan. Fields, in order: D gene, J gene, clone size, V gene, CDR3 length, CDR3 DNA, CDR3 protein. The D gene is left open where the match is weak. Some rows have no size entry. The others give once, few or many, or a class for an expanded clone.

NA TRBJ2-7 NA TRBV28 14 TGTGCCAGCTCAGGAGGCAGCATCCGAGGGGAGCAGTACTTC CASSGGSIRGEQYF
NA TRBJ2-5 NA TRBV29-1 14 TGCAGCGTCTCTATGGTGCTAGAACGAAAGACCCAGTACTTC CSVSMVLERKTQYF
NA TRBJ1-1 NA TRBV28 13 TGTGCCAGCACCCCAAGCCCAGTGGAGACAGCTTTCTTT CASTPSPVETAFF
NA TRBJ2-2 once TRBV6-5 16 TGTGCCAGCAGTTACTTTCCCTCCCGTGGCACCGGGGAGCTGTTTTTT CASSYFPSRGTGELFF
TRBD1 TRBJ2-2 once TRBV29-1 16 TGCAGCGTTGCACTAACGACAGGGGCGTTGGGCGGGGAGCTGTTTTTT CSVALTTGALGGELFF
TRBD2 TRBJ2-5 NA TRBV27 14 TGTGCCAGTACTAGCGGGAGCAATACCGAGACCCAGTACTTC CASTSGSNTETQYF
TRBD1 TRBJ2-1 once TRBV6-5 15 TGTGCCAGCAGTTACTTAGGGACAGTCAACAATGAGCAGTTCTTC CASSYLGTVNNEQFF
TRBD2 TRBJ2-1 NA TRBV10-3 15 TGTGCCATCAGTTCTAGCGGGAGGACCTACAATGAGCAGTTCTTC CAISSSGRTYNEQFF
NA TRBJ2-3 NA TRBV10-1 13 TGCGCCAGCAGTGATAGCTTGGCAGATACGCAGTATTTT CASSDSLADTQYF
TRBD2 TRBJ2-5 NA TRBV2 13 TGTGCCAGCAGCGAGGGACTACAAGAGACCCAGTACTTC CASSEGLQETQYF
NA TRBJ1-2 NA TRBV2 14 TGTGCCAGCAGTGAAGCCTCGGGGGCGGTGGGCTACACCTTC CASSEASGAVGYTF
NA TRBJ2-1 NA TRBV7-2 15 TGTGCCAGCAGCCCCCTGAGTGTGAAAAGTGGGAGGAAGTTCTTC CASSPLSVKSGRKFF
NA TRBJ2-7 once TRBV5-1 16 TGCGCCAGCAGAGAAGTGTACAGGAGGGGTGGCCACGAGCAGTACTTC CASREVYRRGGHEQYF
NA TRBJ2-5 NA TRBV15 13 TGTGCCACCAGCAGAGGGGGGAGGGAGACCCAGTACTTC CATSRGGRETQYF
TRBD2 TRBJ2-1 NA TRBV7-7 19 TGTGCCAGCAGCTTGGGCCCTCGCTGGCGGACTAGCAGATACAATGAGCAGTTCTTC CASSLGPRWRTSRYNEQFF
TRBD1 TRBJ2-2 NA TRBV12-5 16 TGTGCTAGTGGTTCCACAGGGGTCGGTTACACCGGGGAGCTGTTTTTT CASGSTGVGYTGELFF
TRBD2 TRBJ2-1 NA TRBV7-8 20 TGTGCCAGCAGCGAAGGAGGACTAGCGGCAGCTTTAGTATCCTACAATGAGCAGTTCTTC CASSEGGLAAALVSYNEQFF
NA TRBJ2-1 NA TRBV29-1 13 TGCAGCGTCGCAGGGGCCTCTTACGATGAGCAGTTCTTC CSVAGASYDEQFF
NA TRBJ2-3 NA TRBV30 14 TGTGCCTGGAGTCCCCCCCCAGGGTCTAATACGCAGTATTTT CAWSPPPGSNTQYF
TRBD1 TRBJ2-6 NA TRBV6-1 17 TGTGCCAGCAGTGCGGGACAGGGGATACCTGGGGCCAACGTCCTGACTTTC CASSAGQGIPGANVLTF
NA TRBJ2-6 NA TRBV30 14 TGTGCCTGGAGGCGACTCTCTGGGGCCAACGTCCTGACTTTC CAWRRLSGANVLTF
TRBD1 TRBJ2-7 NA TRBV4-3 19 TGCGCCAGCAGCCGAGGCGCCGGGACAGGGCTACTTAACCGCTACGAGCAGTACTTC CASSRGAGTGLLNRYEQYF
TRBD2 TRBJ2-1 once TRBV11-2 18 TGTGCCAGCAGCCCCCTTATCGGAACTAGCGGGACCTACAATGAGCAGTTCTTC CASSPLIGTSGTYNEQFF
NA TRBJ2-2 NA TRBV5-1 12 TGCGCCAGCAGCGTGGGCACCGGGGAGCTGTTTTTT CASSVGTGELFF
TRBD2 TRBJ2-5 NA TRBV2 12 TGTGCCAGCAGGGTAGCGGGAGAGACCCAGTACTTC CASRVAGETQYF
NA TRBJ2-7 NA TRBV29-1 14 TGCAGCGTTGGGGGCCCCGGCGGCTCCTACGAGCAGTACTTC CSVGGPGGSYEQYF
NA TRBJ2-6 once TRBV30 15 TGTGCCTGGAGTTGGAGGGTCTCTGGGGCCAACGTCCTGACTTTC CAWSWRVSGANVLTF
NA TRBJ2-7 once TRBV28 12 TGTGCCAGCAGGTCCACAGGCGGGGAGCAGTACTTC CASRSTGGEQYF
TRBD1 TRBJ1-2 NA TRBV25-1 13 TGTGCCAGCAGTAGGTTGGCAGGGGGTCCCTACACCTTC CASSRLAGGPYTF
TRBD2 TRBJ2-1 NA TRBV27 18 TGTGCCAGCAGTTTATGGGGTGGGTCGCGGGAGAGGAAGAATGAGCAGTTCTTC CASSLWGGSRERKNEQFF
TRBD2 TRBJ2-2 NA TRBV28 19 TGTGCCAGCAGGGGTTCCGGGACTAGCGGTCGCCTCTACACCGGGGAGCTGTTTTTT CASRGSGTSGRLYTGELFF
NA TRBJ2-3 NA TRBV18 16 TGTGCCAGCTCACCAGACTTCAGTCTACGCACAGATACGCAGTATTTT CASSPDFSLRTDTQYF
NA TRBJ1-5 NA TRBV2 12 TGTGCCAGCAGTGATTCCGGGCAGCCCCAGCATTTT CASSDSGQPQHF
TRBD1 TRBJ1-2 NA TRBV6-5 15 TGTGCCAGCAGCCCCAAACCGACAGGGGGTCGTGGCTACACCTTC CASSPKPTGGRGYTF
NA TRBJ2-3 NA TRBV7-8 14 TGTGCCAGCAGCTACGCTAGTAGCACAGATACGCAGTATTTT CASSYASSTDTQYF
TRBD1 TRBJ2-7 NA TRBV10-2 13 TGCGCCAGCAGGAAGGGACAGTACTACGAGCAGTACTTC CASRKGQYYEQYF
NA TRBJ1-4 NA TRBV29-1 12 TGCAGCGCCGGGACGGCAAATGAAAAACTGTTTTTT CSAGTANEKLFF
TRBD1 TRBJ1-1 NA TRBV7-9 15 TGTGCCAGCAGTGCCCCGGACAGGGTTAGGACTGAAGCTTTCTTT CASSAPDRVRTEAFF
NA TRBJ2-3 NA TRBV6-5 14 TGTGCCAGCAGTCTCGGCGGCGGCGCAGATACGCAGTATTTT CASSLGGGADTQYF
NA TRBJ2-3 NA TRBV11-2 14 TGTGCCAGCAGCTTAGAACGGTCTGCCGACTGGCAGTATTTT CASSLERSADWQYF
NA TRBJ2-7 NA TRBV6-1 12 TGTGCCAGCAGTGAACAGCACTACGAGCAGTACTTC CASSEQHYEQYF
NA TRBJ2-1 NA TRBV14 13 TGTGCCAGCAGCCCCCGGGCCTACAATGAGCAGTTCTTC CASSPRAYNEQFF